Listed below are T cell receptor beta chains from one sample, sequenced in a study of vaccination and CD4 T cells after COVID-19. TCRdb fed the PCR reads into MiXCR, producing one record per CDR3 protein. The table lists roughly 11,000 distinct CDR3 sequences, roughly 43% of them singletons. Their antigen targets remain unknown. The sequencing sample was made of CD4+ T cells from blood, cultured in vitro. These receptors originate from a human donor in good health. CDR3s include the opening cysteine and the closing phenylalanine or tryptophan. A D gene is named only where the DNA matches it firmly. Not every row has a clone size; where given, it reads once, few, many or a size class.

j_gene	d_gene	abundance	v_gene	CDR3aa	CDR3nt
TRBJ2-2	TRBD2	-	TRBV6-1	CASSPGLAGVAGELFF	TGTGCCAGCAGCCCGGGACTAGCGGGAGTCGCCGGGGAGCTGTTTTTT
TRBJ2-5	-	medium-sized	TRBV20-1	CSARSATTETQYF	TGCAGTGCTAGGTCGGCGACTACAGAGACCCAGTACTTC
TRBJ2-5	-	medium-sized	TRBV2	CASMWRPQETQYF	TGTGCCAGCATGTGGCGGCCCCAAGAGACCCAGTACTTC
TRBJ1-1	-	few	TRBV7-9	CASSFSGRGFEAFF	TGTGCCAGCAGCTTTTCCGGCAGGGGATTCGAAGCTTTCTTT
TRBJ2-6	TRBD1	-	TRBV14	CASRDRGNSGANVLTF	TGTGCCAGCAGGGACAGGGGGAACTCTGGGGCCAACGTCCTGACTTTC
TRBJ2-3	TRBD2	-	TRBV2	CASRILAGMSTDTQYF	TGTGCCAGCAGGATATTAGCGGGGATGAGCACAGATACGCAGTATTTT
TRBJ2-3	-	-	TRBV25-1	CASSDGGTDTQYF	TGTGCCAGCAGTGACGGGGGCACAGATACGCAGTATTTT
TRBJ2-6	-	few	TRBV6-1	CASAGANVLTF	TGTGCCAGCGCTGGGGCCAACGTCCTGACTTTC
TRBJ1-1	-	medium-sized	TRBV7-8	CASSPYRFAGVNTEAFF	TGTGCCAGCAGCCCCTACCGTTTCGCGGGGGTGAACACTGAAGCTTTCTTT
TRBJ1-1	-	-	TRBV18	CASSPSGIRLNTEAFF	TGTGCCAGCTCACCATCCGGCATTCGTCTGAACACTGAAGCTTTCTTT
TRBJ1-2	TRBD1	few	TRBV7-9	CASSSGTGSYGYTF	TGTGCCAGCAGCTCCGGGACAGGTTCCTATGGCTACACCTTC
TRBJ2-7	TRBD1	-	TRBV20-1	CSARTGYEQYF	TGCAGTGCCAGGACAGGCTACGAGCAGTACTTC
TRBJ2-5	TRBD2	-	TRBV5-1	CASSRTSGRNYQETQYF	TGCGCCAGCAGCAGGACTAGCGGGCGAAACTACCAAGAGACCCAGTACTTC
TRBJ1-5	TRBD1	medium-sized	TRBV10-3	CAIGTDSNQPQHF	TGTGCCATTGGGACAGATAGCAATCAGCCCCAGCATTTT
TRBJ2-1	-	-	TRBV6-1	CASSPGGNEQFF	TGTGCCAGCAGTCCTGGGGGGAATGAGCAGTTCTTC
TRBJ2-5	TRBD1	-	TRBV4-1	CASRGGLYQETQYF	TGCGCCAGCCGAGGGGGCTTGTACCAAGAGACCCAGTACTTC
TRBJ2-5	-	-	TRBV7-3	CASSLAGETQYF	TGTGCCAGCAGCTTAGCCGGGGAGACCCAGTACTTC
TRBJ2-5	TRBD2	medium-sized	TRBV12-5	CASGPGASGGQETQYF	TGTGCTAGTGGACCGGGGGCTAGCGGGGGTCAAGAGACCCAGTACTTC
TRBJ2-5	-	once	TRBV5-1	CASSPGTEQETQYF	TGCGCCAGCAGCCCAGGGACGGAGCAAGAGACCCAGTACTTC
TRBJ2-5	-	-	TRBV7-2	CASSLVPTKQETQYF	TGTGCCAGCAGCTTAGTGCCGACAAAACAAGAGACCCAGTACTTC
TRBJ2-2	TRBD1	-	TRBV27	CASRPQGAERTGELFF	TGTGCCAGCAGGCCACAGGGGGCAGAAAGGACCGGGGAGCTGTTTTTT
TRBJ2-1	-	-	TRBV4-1	CASSHPPRARLIDNEQFF	TGCGCCAGCAGCCACCCCCCCAGGGCGCGATTGATTGACAATGAGCAGTTCTTC
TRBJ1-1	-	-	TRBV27	CASSVRDGRTEAFF	TGTGCCAGCAGTGTCAGGGATGGGCGTACTGAAGCTTTCTTT
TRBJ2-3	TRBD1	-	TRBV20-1	CSASRDREDTQYF	TGCAGTGCTAGCCGGGACAGGGAAGATACGCAGTATTTT
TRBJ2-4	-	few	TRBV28	CASSSRGNIQYF	TGTGCCAGCAGTTCCCGGGGAAACATTCAGTACTTC
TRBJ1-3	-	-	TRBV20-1	CSARDSGTSGNTIYF	TGCAGTGCTAGAGATTCGGGAACCTCTGGAAACACCATATATTTT
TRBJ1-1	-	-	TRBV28	CASSLGKTEAFF	TGTGCCAGCAGTTTGGGAAAGACTGAAGCTTTCTTT
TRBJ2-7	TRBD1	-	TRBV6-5	CASSYSLGQGSFEQYF	TGTGCCAGCAGTTACTCCCTAGGACAGGGAAGCTTCGAGCAGTACTTC
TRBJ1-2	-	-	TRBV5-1	CASSPTREGYTF	TGCGCCAGCAGCCCCACCAGGGAAGGCTACACCTTC
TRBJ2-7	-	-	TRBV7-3	CASSLSSTSEQYF	TGTGCCAGCAGCTTAAGCTCAACGAGCGAGCAGTACTTC
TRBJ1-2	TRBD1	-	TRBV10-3	CAISVRSGTGRADGYTF	TGTGCCATCAGTGTAAGATCCGGGACAGGGCGAGCCGATGGCTACACCTTC
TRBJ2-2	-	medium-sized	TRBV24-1	CATSEPGTGELFF	TGTGCCACCAGTGAACCAGGGACCGGGGAGCTGTTTTTT
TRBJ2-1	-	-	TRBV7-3	CASSLRAGPPFSSYNEQFF	TGTGCCAGCAGCTTACGGGCGGGACCACCCTTCTCCTCCTACAATGAGCAGTTCTTC
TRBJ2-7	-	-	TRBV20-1	CSASRGAPYEQYF	TGCAGTGCTAGTCGAGGGGCCCCCTACGAGCAGTACTTC
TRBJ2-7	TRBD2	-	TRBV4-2	CASSQDPSGPYEQYF	TGTGCCAGCAGCCAAGATCCTAGCGGTCCCTACGAGCAGTACTTC
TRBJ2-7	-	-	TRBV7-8	CASSLGRFSYEQYF	TGTGCCAGCAGCTTAGGGCGTTTCTCCTACGAGCAGTACTTC
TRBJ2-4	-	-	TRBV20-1	CSARDLWGFRRTSNIQYF	TGCAGTGCTAGAGATCTATGGGGTTTCCGGAGGACTTCGAACATTCAGTACTTC
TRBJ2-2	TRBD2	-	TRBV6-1	CASSEWTSVDTGELFF	TGTGCCAGCAGTGAGTGGACTAGCGTGGACACCGGGGAGCTGTTTTTT
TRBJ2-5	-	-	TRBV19	CASSVMETQYF	TGTGCCAGTAGCGTAATGGAGACCCAGTACTTC
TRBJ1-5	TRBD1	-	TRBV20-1	CSARDRDRGDQPQHF	TGCAGTGCTAGAGATCGGGACAGGGGCGATCAGCCCCAGCATTTT
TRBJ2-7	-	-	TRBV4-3	CASSWDQYYEQYF	TGCGCCAGCAGTTGGGACCAATACTACGAGCAGTACTTC
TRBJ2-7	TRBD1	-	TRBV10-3	CAISGAGQGSEQYF	TGTGCCATCAGTGGTGCAGGACAGGGATCCGAGCAGTACTTC
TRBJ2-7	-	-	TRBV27	CASSLGPEYEQYF	TGTGCCAGCAGTTTAGGGCCAGAGTACGAGCAGTACTTC
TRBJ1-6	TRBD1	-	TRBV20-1	CSAPTGTGDSPLHF	TGCAGTGCACCAACCGGGACAGGTGATTCACCCCTCCACTTT
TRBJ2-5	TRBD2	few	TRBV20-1	CSMYGTSGRLRETQYF	TGCAGTATGTATGGGACTAGCGGGAGACTAAGGGAGACCCAGTACTTC
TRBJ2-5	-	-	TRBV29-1	CSVRSGQETQYF	TGCAGCGTGAGGTCAGGCCAGGAGACCCAGTACTTC
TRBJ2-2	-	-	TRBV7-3	CASSLETGGLGELFF	TGTGCCAGCAGCTTAGAGACCGGCGGGCTCGGGGAGCTGTTTTTT
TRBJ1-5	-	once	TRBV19	CASSISNIGNQPQHF	TGTGCCAGTAGTATCTCCAATATTGGCAATCAGCCCCAGCATTTT
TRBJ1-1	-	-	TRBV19	CASSIDSDTEAFF	TGTGCCAGTAGTATAGATTCGGACACTGAAGCTTTCTTT
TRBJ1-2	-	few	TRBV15	CATSREDGSNYGYTF	TGTGCCACCAGCAGAGAGGACGGATCTAACTATGGCTACACCTTC
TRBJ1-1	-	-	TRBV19	CASIAPGPRNTEAFF	TGTGCCAGCATTGCACCGGGACCGAGGAACACTGAAGCTTTCTTT
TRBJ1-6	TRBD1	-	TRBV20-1	CSARDRTGGGYSPLHF	TGCAGTGCTAGAGATCGGACAGGGGGAGGTTATTCACCCCTCCACTTT
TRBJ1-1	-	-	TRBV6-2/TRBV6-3	CASSYVKGNTEAFF	TGTGCCAGCAGTTACGTTAAAGGGAACACTGAAGCTTTCTTT
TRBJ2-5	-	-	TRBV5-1	CASSLRLVETQYF	TGCGCCAGCAGCTTGAGACTAGTTGAGACCCAGTACTTC